This entry concerns a single TCR beta chain. Its specificity is unknown. The data were obtained in a study of T cell responses to AZD1222 COVID-19 vaccine. Study findings and constraints: The span of vaccine-associated CD4 TCRs extended across spike, with dominance at 160-218 and 743-854.

CDR1 and CDR2 (germline): SGHNT, YYREEE (reference sequence). The CDR3 contains 17 residues. Trimming took 6 bases from V and 2 from J; bases not matched to a gene: 12. Sequencing was performed with immunoSEQ multiplex PCR; in TCRdb, only in-frame clones are kept and a portion is missing. This table holds 95,000 to 110,000 clones, nearly 95% found once. This rearrangement joins TRBV5-4 to TRBJ1-2; 11 bases line up with TRBD1. The sample consisted of peripheral blood, taken on day 0 of AZD1222 vaccination. This clonotype was obtained from an adult in good health. CDR3: CASNSGQGAYVNYGYTF. CDR3 coding DNA: TGTGCCAGCAACTCCGGACAGGGGGCTTACGTGAACTATGGCTACACCTTC.